This TCR beta chain was sequenced during a study of neurological immune-mediated disorders. Germline V gene sequence: CDR1 MGHRA, CDR2 YSYEKL. V shed 1 base and J 6 bases; nucleotides not matched to a gene: 5. This CDR3 contains 15 residues. Each TCR transcript was tagged with a 10-nucleotide random UMI during 5'RACE. MiXCR, applied by TCRdb to the 5' RACE reads, yields one record per CDR3 protein. The table has around 55,000 distinct CDR3 sequences, 3% to 4% seen once. This clonotype was picked up many times. The TCR originated in a woman aged 40 to 50 with multiple sclerosis. The chain joins TRBV4-1 to TRBJ2-1, with TRBD1 identical over 8 bases. The sequenced sample was CD4+ T cells from blood. The DNA for the CDR3 is TGCGCCAGCAGCCAAGTTTGGACAGGGATCAATGAGCAGTTCTTC. Translation: CASSQVWTGINEQFF.